These 22 T cell receptor beta chains share one sample of origin, sequenced in a study of blood T cell repertoires in COVID-19. Libraries were prepared by immunoSEQ multiplex PCR; TCRdb keeps only in-frame clonotypes and omits some of them. The top ten clones hold 7.5% to 9% of a sample with 210,000 or so clones, approximately 84% of them seen once. Material for sequencing was peripheral blood. The receptors derive from a woman older than 75 with COVID-19, enrolled during active disease.

The V call is TRBV28, the J call TRBJ1-5; 8 bases are shared with TRBD1. Trimming removed 7 bases from V and 2 bases from J; junction bases left unmatched: 7. Germline-derived CDR1 and CDR2 are MDHEN and SYDVKM. The CDR3 contains 15 residues. CDR3 DNA sequence: TGTGCCAGCAACTACAGGGGGGTAGGCAATCAGCCCCAGCATTTT. Its protein product is CASNYRGVGNQPQHF.

The chain is built from TRBV19 and TRBJ1-5; D gene ambiguous. In germline, CDR1 is LNHDA, CDR2 SQIVND (reference sequence). This CDR3 region has 13 residues. V was shortened by 2 bases and J by 5 bases, with 7 bases between the two germline ends. The CDR3 DNA reads TGTGCCAGTAGTATAACTTCTGATCAGCCCCAGCATTTT. This encodes CASSITSDQPQHF.

The rearrangement uses TRBV6-5 and TRBJ2-6; D gene ambiguous. The CDR3 sequence is 15 residues long. Germline V gene sequence: CDR1 MNHEY, CDR2 SVGAGI. The V gene lost 6 bases and the J gene lost 0 bases, with 9 bases spanning the gap. DNA of the CDR3: TGTGCCAGCAGCCTTTCTTTCTCTGGGGCCAACGTCCTGACTTTC. It is translated as CASSLSFSGANVLTF.

The chain combines TRBV7-2 with TRBJ1-4; 9 bases match TRBD1. The junction had 13 bases not matched to a gene; V was cut back by 4 bases and J by 4 bases. CDR3 length: 18 amino acids. The germline V gene encodes CDR1 SGHTA and CDR2 FQGNSA. The CDR3 protein is CASSSLLDRDRVNEKLFF. The CDR3 nucleotides read TGTGCCAGCAGCTCCCTCCTTGACCGGGACAGGGTTAATGAAAAACTGTTTTTT.

This sequence joins TRBV7-2 and TRBJ2-1, with 7 bases fitting TRBD2. Germline trimming cut 0 bases from V and 6 bases from J; bases unmatched to any gene: 2. CDR1 is SGHTA and CDR2 is FQGNSA in the germline V gene. This CDR3 region has 14 residues. The CDR3 DNA is TGTGCCAGCAGCTTAGCGGGAGGGCCCAATGAGCAGTTCTTC. It codes for CASSLAGGPNEQFF.

The chain is built from TRBV7-2 and TRBJ2-5; TRBD2 is a possible D gene (5 bases). Trimming removed 8 bases at V and 2 bases at J, with 15 bases between. The CDR3 has 14 amino acids. Germline CDR1 and CDR2: SGHTA and FQGNSA. DNA of the CDR3: TGTGCCAGCTCCGGGGAGCTAGTACAAGAGACCCAGTACTTC. Its protein is CASSGELVQETQYF.

The chain employs TRBV7-3 and TRBJ2-3, with D unclear. Between the trimmed V and J ends, which lost 5 bases and 6 bases, there was a span of 15 bases. Germline lookup yields CDR1 SGHTA and CDR2 FQGTGA. The CDR3 has 14 residues. CDR3 region: CASSPSLTQDTQYF. CDR3 bases: TGTGCCAGCAGCCCCTCCCTCACGCAGGATACGCAGTATTTT.

The rearrangement uses TRBV5-1 and TRBJ1-6; the D gene is possibly TRBD1 (6 bases). V lost 5 bases, J lost 11 bases, and 23 bases lay in between. The CDR3 has 16 amino acids. CDR1 SGHRS and CDR2 YFSETQ come from the germline V gene. The CDR3 reads CASSPGGAGPEAPLHF. Here the CDR3 DNA reads TGCGCCAGCAGTCCCGGGGGGGCAGGCCCCGAAGCACCCCTCCACTTT.

The table lists this clone with a few counts. The chain combines TRBV5-5 with TRBJ2-7; D gene unclear. The CDR3 has 14 amino acids. The germline V gene encodes CDR1 SGHKS and CDR2 YYEKEE (reference sequence). V shed 0 bases and J shed 6 bases, with 13 bases lying between them. In DNA form, the CDR3 reads TGTGCCAGCAGCTTGGTCGGCGGTGTCGCCGAGCAGTACTTC. The encoded protein is CASSLVGGVAEQYF.

This sequence joins TRBV9 and TRBJ2-5; 8 nucleotides align to TRBD2. With V trimmed by 2 bases and J by 4 bases, 13 bases remained unmatched. Per germline, CDR1 SGDLS and CDR2 YYNGEE. The CDR3 contains 17 residues. The chain's CDR3 is CASSVGTGGGGVETQYF. CDR3 sequence (DNA): TGTGCCAGCAGCGTGGGCACGGGAGGGGGAGGCGTAGAGACCCAGTACTTC.

This clone was detected once. The chain combines TRBV20-1 with TRBJ2-1; D gene unclear. Looked up from germline, CDR1 is DFQATT and CDR2 is SNEGSKA (reference sequence). Trimming removed 3 bases from V and 0 bases from J, with 6 bases in between. This CDR3 is 13 amino acids long. Written as DNA, the CDR3 is TGCAGTGCTAGTCCCAGCTCCTACAATGAGCAGTTCTTC. Translated, it gives CSASPSSYNEQFF.

The chain uses TRBV3-1 (or the pseudogene TRBV3-2) and TRBJ1-1; TRBD1 matches at 10 bases. Germline V CDR1 and CDR2: LGHDT, YNNKEL (reference sequence). Unmatched junction bases numbered 5, after V lost 4 bases and J lost 3 bases. The CDR3 runs 15 residues. CDR3 protein: CASSPRDRGYTEAFF. The CDR3 nucleotides are TGTGCCAGCAGCCCCCGGGACAGGGGATACACTGAAGCTTTCTTT.

Points on this clone: Different DNA sequences within this sample yield the same CDR3. CDR3 amino acids: CASSPTSGGTDTQYF. The CDR3, as DNA: TGTGCCAGCAGCCCTACTAGCGGTGGCACAGATACGCAGTATTTT. The V call is TRBV3-1 (or the pseudogene TRBV3-2), the J call TRBJ2-3; TRBD2 aligns across 8 bases. J lost 1 base, V lost 4 bases, and 4 bases had no gene match. CDR1 is LGHDT and CDR2 is YNNKEL in the germline V gene (reference sequence). The CDR3 spans 15 residues.

This rearrangement joins TRBV7-9 to TRBJ2-5, with 12 bases fitting TRBD2. From germline, CDR1 is SEHNR and CDR2 FQNEAQ (reference sequence). This CDR3 is 16 amino acids long. The ends lost 3 bases at V and 5 bases at J; junction bases unmatched: 7. The DNA of the CDR3 is TGTGCCAGCAGCTTCGCTAGCGGGGGGGCCAGGGAGACCCAGTACTTC. The encoded protein is CASSFASGGARETQYF.

The rearrangement links TRBV7-2 to TRBJ1-5, with 8 bases lining up with TRBD1. Germline CDR1 reads SGHTA; CDR2 reads FQGNSA. The V and J ends lost 1 base and 0 bases, in that order; junction bases with no gene match: 5. This CDR3 spans 17 amino acids. The CDR3 bases are TGTGCCAGCAGCTTAGTGGGGACAGGAAATAGCAATCAGCCCCAGCATTTT. This encodes CASSLVGTGNSNQPQHF.

The chain employs TRBV19 and TRBJ1-2, with D unclear. The germline V and J ends were trimmed by 3 bases and 4 bases, with 15 bases remaining between them. This CDR3 spans 15 amino acids. CDR1 LNHDA and CDR2 SQIVND come from the germline V gene (reference sequence). Written as DNA, the CDR3 is TGTGCCAGTAGTATCTCTTCGGGAAGGAGCTATGGCTACACCTTC. This codes for CASSISSGRSYGYTF. Combining the CDR3 with reference TRBV19 and TRBJ1-2 gives the whole variable domain DGGITQSPKYLFRKEGQNVTLSCEQNLNHDAMYWYRQDPGQGLRLIYYSQIVNDFQKGDIAEGYSVSREKKESFPLTVTSAQKNPTAFYLCASSISSGRSYGYTFGSGTRLTVV.

The rearrangement links TRBV11-2 to TRBJ2-7; TRBD2 is a possible D gene (6 bases). The CDR3 consists of 16 residues. V was pared by 5 bases and J by 0 bases, with 17 bases between. Germline V gives CDR1 SGHAT, CDR2 FQNNGV. Here the CDR3 DNA reads TGTGCCAGCAGCGGGAGGAGGAGTACCCCCTCCTACGAGCAGTACTTC. Protein sequence: CASSGRRSTPSYEQYF.

In its sample, this clone was seen once. The chain has TRBV2 and TRBJ2-2; 14 nucleotides match TRBD2. Germline V gene lookup returns CDR1 SNHLY and CDR2 FYNNEI. V gave up 11 bases and J gave up 2 bases; unmatched junction bases: 4. The CDR3 contains 15 residues. CDR3 sequence (DNA): TGTGCCGGAGGACTAGCGGGAGGCAACACCGGGGAGCTGTTTTTT. Its translation: CAGGLAGGNTGELFF.

This sequence joins TRBV5-5 and TRBJ2-5, with 7 bases matching TRBD2. V lost 0 bases, J lost 1 base, and 3 bases stayed unmatched. The germline gives CDR1 SGHKS, CDR2 YYEKEE (reference sequence). CDR3 length: 15 residues. The CDR3 bases are TGTGCCAGCAGCTTGGAGCCTAGCGGCCAAGAGACCCAGTACTTC. Protein sequence: CASSLEPSGQETQYF.

J is TRBJ2-7 and V is TRBV9; D is unclear. The CDR3 consists of 14 residues. The germline gives CDR1 SGDLS, CDR2 YYNGEE. Trimming took off 0 bases at V and 4 bases at J, with 11 bases between the two ends. In nucleotides, the CDR3 is TGTGCCAGCAGCGTAGACAGCCCGCCGTACGAGCAGTACTTC. It specifies CASSVDSPPYEQYF.

The V gene is TRBV5-1, the J gene TRBJ1-2; no clear D. The CDR3 has 14 amino acids. The V end lost 3 bases, the J end lost 7 bases, and 16 bases lay between the germline ends. CDR1 is SGHRS, CDR2 YFSETQ, per germline. As DNA, the CDR3 is TGCGCCAGCAGCTCCGACGACACCGCGTTTGGCTACACCTTC. This encodes CASSSDDTAFGYTF.

This clone came up once. CDR3 in DNA: TGTGCCAGCATCCCTTTGGGAGGCGAGCAGTACTTC. Protein sequence: CASIPLGGEQYF. The chain couples TRBV2 to TRBJ2-7; a possible D gene is TRBD2 (6 bases). V dropped 7 bases and J dropped 6 bases, with 13 bases sitting between them. This CDR3 has 12 amino acids. Looked up from germline, CDR1 is SNHLY and CDR2 is FYNNEI. Full variable domain (outside the CDR3, taken from reference TRBV2 and TRBJ2-7): EPEVTQTPSHQVTQMGQEVILRCVPISNHLYFYWYRQILGQKVEFLVSFYNNEISEKSEIFDDQFSVERPDGSNFTLKIRSTKLEDSAMYFCASIPLGGEQYFGPGTRLTVT.